This TCR beta chain came from a study of T-cell reconstitution after alpha-beta-depleted transplantation in children. Preparation of the TCRbeta library involved a method that used unique molecular identifiers. TCRdb recomputed calls from the PCR reads with MiXCR, one row per CDR3 protein. In the table there are around 200,000 distinct CDR3 sequences, about 6.4% of which are singletons. This clonotype was observed at least ten times. V gave up 7 bases and J gave up 3 bases, with 13 bases separating them. The CDR3 length is 14 residues. This receptor was taken from a human donor who donated a stem cell graft to a child with Wiskott-Aldrich syndrome. The V call is TRBV12-3 or TRBV12-4, the J call TRBJ2-1; the D gene is possibly TRBD1 (6 bases). Sequencing used PBMCs from the stem cell graft donor, obtained from the stem cell graft. CDR3 in DNA: TGTGCCAGCAACACCGGGACATACTACAATGAGCAGTTCTTC. This sequence encodes CASNTGTYYNEQFF.